Shown below are 5 T cell receptor beta chains from a single sample sequenced in a study of cytomegalovirus exposure and HLA in healthy donors. The PCR was carried out with 60 Vbeta primers and 13 Jbeta primers. Clones were read by immunoSEQ multiplex PCR, and TCRdb kept only the in-frame ones, dropping some. The repertoire holds 130,000 to 150,000 clones, around three quarters seen once, with 2.5% to 3.5% in the top ten. The sample consisted of PBMCs. These receptors were obtained from a man aged 35 to 55 in good health and CMV-seropositive.

The J gene is TRBJ1-5, the V gene TRBV30, with 7 bases fitting TRBD1. The V and J ends lost 0 bases and 6 bases, in that order; junction bases with no gene match: 8. The germline V gene encodes CDR1 GTSNPN and CDR2 SVGIG (reference sequence). The CDR3 runs to 15 residues. The CDR3: CAWSVKGAVGQPQHF. CDR3 in DNA: TGTGCCTGGAGTGTCAAGGGGGCGGTCGGTCAGCCCCAGCATTTT.

The gene calls are TRBV6-1 and TRBJ1-2; 7 bases match TRBD1. Germline CDR1 reads MNHNS; CDR2 reads SASEGT. V lost 6 bases, J lost 7 bases, and 8 bases stayed unmatched. The CDR3 has 13 residues. The CDR3 is CASRPGQPRGYTF. The DNA for the CDR3 is TGTGCCAGCAGACCGGGACAGCCTCGTGGCTACACCTTC.

V and J are TRBV5-1 and TRBJ2-7, with D possibly being TRBD1 (6 bases). CDR3 length: 16 amino acids. V was clipped by 1 base and J by 0 bases, with 14 bases between them. Germline CDR1 SGHRS, CDR2 YFSETQ. Written as DNA, the CDR3 is TGCGCCAGCAGCTTGTCCGGGACAAGGAGCTCCTACGAGCAGTACTTC. This translates into CASSLSGTRSSYEQYF.

The rearrangement joins TRBV27 to TRBJ2-1, with a weak D call TRBD2 (5 bases). Trimming cost V 6 bases and J 6 bases, with 15 bases left between them. Germline CDR1 and CDR2: MNHEY and SMNVEV (reference sequence). This CDR3 spans 14 amino acids. DNA of the CDR3: TGTGCCAGCAGAACCGGTCGGGGTCCCAATGAGCAGTTCTTC. It translates to CASRTGRGPNEQFF.

The V and J genes are TRBV5-8 and TRBJ1-2; D unresolved. Trimming cost V 0 bases and J 3 bases, with 6 bases left between them. The CDR3 contains 13 residues. Germline V CDR1 and CDR2: SGHTS, YDEGEE. The CDR3 DNA follows: TGTGCCAGCAGCTTGGACATCTACTATGGCTACACCTTC. This translates into CASSLDIYYGYTF.